This T cell receptor beta chain was captured in a study of post-analysis software for immune sequencing data. About the study: Recorded disease courses covered relapsing-remitting, secondary progressive and progressive-relapsing multiple sclerosis. Some patients had no subtype annotation. General observations from the study: Significantly lower normalized Chao1 diversity was found in patients with multiple sclerosis relative to controls.

In its sample, this clonotype was seen once. Its antigen remains unknown. Incorporated into the TCR beta cDNA libraries were unique molecular identifiers, which served to reduce PCR and sequencing biases. Each CDR3 protein gets one entry after TCRdb re-called the PCR reads with MiXCR. The table has fewer than 850,000 distinct CDR3 sequences, 25% to 30% seen once. The receptor's source is a girl aged 10 to 17 with multiple sclerosis. Sequencing was done on a sample of blood.

The CDR3 nucleotides read TGTGCCAGTTGGGCCAGGGGCCACAATGAGCAGTTCTTC. Translation: CASWARGHNEQFF. V usage is TRBV19 and J usage is TRBJ2-1; D is perhaps TRBD1 (6 bases). The CDR3 covers 13 residues. V shed 8 bases and J shed 5 bases, with 13 bases lying between them. The germline gives CDR1 LNHDA, CDR2 SQIVND (reference sequence).